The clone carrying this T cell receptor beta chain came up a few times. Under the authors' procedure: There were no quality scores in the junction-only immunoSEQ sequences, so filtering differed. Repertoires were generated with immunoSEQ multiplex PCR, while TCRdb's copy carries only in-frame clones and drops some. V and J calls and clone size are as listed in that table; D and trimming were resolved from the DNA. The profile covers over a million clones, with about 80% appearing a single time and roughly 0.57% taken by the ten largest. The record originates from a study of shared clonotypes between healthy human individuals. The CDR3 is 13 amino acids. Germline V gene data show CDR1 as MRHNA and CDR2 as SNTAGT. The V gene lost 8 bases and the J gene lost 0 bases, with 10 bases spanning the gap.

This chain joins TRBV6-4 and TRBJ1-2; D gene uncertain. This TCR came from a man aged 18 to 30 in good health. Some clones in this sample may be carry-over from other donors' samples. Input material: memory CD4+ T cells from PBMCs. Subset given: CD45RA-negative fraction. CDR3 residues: CASRAGANYGYTF. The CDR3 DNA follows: TGTGCCAGCCGTGCGGGAGCTAACTATGGCTACACCTTC.